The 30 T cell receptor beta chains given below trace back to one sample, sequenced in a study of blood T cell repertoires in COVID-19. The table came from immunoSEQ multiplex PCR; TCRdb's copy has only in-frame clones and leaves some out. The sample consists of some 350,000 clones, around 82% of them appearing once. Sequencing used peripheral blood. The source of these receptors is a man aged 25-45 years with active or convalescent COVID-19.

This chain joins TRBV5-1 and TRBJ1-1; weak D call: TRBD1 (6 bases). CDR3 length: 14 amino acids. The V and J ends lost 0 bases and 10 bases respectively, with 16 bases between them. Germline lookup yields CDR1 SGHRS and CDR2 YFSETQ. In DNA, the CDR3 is TGCGCCAGCAGCTTGGCTGGGACACTTCGAGGAGCTTTCTTT. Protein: CASSLAGTLRGAFF.

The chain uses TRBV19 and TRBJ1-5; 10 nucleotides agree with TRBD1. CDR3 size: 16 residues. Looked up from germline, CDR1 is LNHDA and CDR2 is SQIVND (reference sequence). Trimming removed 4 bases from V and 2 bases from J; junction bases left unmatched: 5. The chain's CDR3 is CASSTRTGGGNQPQHF. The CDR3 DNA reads TGTGCCAGTAGTACCCGGACAGGGGGTGGCAATCAGCCCCAGCATTTT.

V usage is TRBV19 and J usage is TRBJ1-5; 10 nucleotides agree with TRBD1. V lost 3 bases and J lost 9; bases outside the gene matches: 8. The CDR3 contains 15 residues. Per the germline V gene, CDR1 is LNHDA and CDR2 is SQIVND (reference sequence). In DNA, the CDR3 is TGTGCCAGTAGTATCAGACAGGGGGCAGGGGGGCCCCAGCATTTT. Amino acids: CASSIRQGAGGPQHF.

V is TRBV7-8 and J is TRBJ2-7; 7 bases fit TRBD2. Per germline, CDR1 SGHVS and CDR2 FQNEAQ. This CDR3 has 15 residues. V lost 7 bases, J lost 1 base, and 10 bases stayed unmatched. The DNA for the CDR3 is TGTGCCAGCACCGTTAGCGGGCACAATTCCTACGAGCAGTACTTC. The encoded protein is CASTVSGHNSYEQYF.

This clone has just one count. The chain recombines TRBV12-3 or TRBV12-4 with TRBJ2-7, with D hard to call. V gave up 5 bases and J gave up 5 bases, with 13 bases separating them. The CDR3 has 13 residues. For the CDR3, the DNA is TGTGCCAGCAGTCGGGTACTTAACGACGAGCAGTACTTC. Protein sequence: CASSRVLNDEQYF.

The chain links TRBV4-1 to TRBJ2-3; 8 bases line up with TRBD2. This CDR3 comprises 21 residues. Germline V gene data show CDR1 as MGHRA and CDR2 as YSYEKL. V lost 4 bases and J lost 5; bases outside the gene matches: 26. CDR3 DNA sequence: TGCGCCAGCAGCCGCGCTCCCGGACTAGCCGGGGATACACCGTCCCAAGATACGCAGTATTTT. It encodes CASSRAPGLAGDTPSQDTQYF.

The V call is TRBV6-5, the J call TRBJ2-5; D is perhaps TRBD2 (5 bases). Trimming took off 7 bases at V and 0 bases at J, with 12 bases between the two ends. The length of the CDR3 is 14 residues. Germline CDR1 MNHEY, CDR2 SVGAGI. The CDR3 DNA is TGTGCCAGCACTAGCTCAAACGACCAAGAGACCCAGTACTTC. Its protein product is CASTSSNDQETQYF.

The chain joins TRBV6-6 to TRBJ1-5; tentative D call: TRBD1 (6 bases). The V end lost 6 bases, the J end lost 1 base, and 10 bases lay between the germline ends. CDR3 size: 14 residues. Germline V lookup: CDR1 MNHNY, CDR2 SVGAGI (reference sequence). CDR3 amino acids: CASRLGQSNQPQHF. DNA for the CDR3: TGTGCCAGCAGACTCGGACAGAGCAATCAGCCCCAGCATTTT.

CDR3 coding DNA: TGTGCCAGCAGCTTTGGGGGGCAAGAGACCCAGTACTTC. It yields the protein CASSFGGQETQYF. The chain uses TRBV5-5 and TRBJ2-5; weak D call: TRBD2 (6 bases). CDR1 and CDR2 (germline): SGHKS, YYEKEE (reference sequence). Between the trimmed V and J ends, which lost 2 bases and 2 bases, there was a span of 7 bases. This CDR3 spans 13 amino acids.

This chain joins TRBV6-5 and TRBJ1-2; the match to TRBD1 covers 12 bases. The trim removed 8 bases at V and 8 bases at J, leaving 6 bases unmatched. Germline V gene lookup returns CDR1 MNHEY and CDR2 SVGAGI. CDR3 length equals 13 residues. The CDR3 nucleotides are TGTGCCAGCGCGGGACAGGGGGCGCGGGGCTACACCTTC. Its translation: CASAGQGARGYTF.

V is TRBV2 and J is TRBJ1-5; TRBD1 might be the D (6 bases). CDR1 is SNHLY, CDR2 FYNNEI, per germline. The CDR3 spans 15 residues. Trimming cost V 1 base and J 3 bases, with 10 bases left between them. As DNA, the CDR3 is TGTGCCAGCAGTGAAGGGGGGCATCCCAATCAGCCCCAGCATTTT. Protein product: CASSEGGHPNQPQHF.

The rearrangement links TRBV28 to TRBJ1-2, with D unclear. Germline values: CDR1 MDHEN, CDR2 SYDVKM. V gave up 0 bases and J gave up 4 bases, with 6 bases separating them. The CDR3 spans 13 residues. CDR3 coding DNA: TGTGCCAGCAGTTTATGGAGTTCCTATGGCTACACCTTC. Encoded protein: CASSLWSSYGYTF.

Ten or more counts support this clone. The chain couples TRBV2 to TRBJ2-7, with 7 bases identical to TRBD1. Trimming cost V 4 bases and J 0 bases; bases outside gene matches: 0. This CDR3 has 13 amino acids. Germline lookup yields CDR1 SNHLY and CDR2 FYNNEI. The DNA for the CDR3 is TGTGCCAGCAGTGGGGACAGCTCCTACGAGCAGTACTTC. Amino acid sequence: CASSGDSSYEQYF.

The CDR3 is CASSLTGAGNTIYF. The CDR3 nucleotides read TGTGCCAGCAGTCTTACCGGAGCTGGAAACACCATATATTTT. This sequence joins TRBV27 and TRBJ1-3; no clear D. The CDR3 extends over 14 amino acids. The V end was cut by 5 bases, the J end by 2 bases, with 10 bases between. The V gene's germline CDR1 is MNHEY and CDR2 SMNVEV (reference sequence).

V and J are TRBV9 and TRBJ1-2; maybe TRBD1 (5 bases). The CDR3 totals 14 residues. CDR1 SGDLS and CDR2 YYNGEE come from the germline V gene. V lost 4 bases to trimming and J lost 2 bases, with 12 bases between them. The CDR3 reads CASSPTTENYGYTF. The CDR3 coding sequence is TGTGCCAGCAGCCCTACGACAGAGAACTATGGCTACACCTTC.

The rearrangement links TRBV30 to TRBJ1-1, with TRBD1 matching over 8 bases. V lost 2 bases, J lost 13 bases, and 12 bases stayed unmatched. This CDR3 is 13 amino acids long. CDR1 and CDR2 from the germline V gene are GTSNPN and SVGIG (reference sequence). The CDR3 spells CAWSRATGDPNFF. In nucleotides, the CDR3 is TGTGCCTGGAGTAGGGCGACAGGGGACCCTAATTTCTTT. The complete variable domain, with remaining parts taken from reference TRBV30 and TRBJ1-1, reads SQTIHQWPATLVQPVGSPLSLECTVEGTSNPNLYWYRQAAGRGLQLLFYSVGIGQISSEVPQNLSASRPQDRQFILSSKKLLLSDSGFYLCAWSRATGDPNFFGQGTRLTVV.

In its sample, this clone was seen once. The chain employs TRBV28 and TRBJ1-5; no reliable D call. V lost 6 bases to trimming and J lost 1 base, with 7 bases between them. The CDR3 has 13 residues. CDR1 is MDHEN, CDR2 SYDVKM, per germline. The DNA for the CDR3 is TGTGCCAGCAGCCTCAGAAGCAATCAGCCCCAGCATTTT. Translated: CASSLRSNQPQHF.

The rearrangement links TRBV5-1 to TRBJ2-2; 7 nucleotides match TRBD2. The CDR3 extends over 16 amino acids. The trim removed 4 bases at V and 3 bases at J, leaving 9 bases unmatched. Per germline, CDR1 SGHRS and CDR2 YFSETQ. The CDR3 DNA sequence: TGCGCCAGCAGCCCGTCATGGGGGGGTGACACCGGGGAGCTGTTTTTT. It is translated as CASSPSWGGDTGELFF.

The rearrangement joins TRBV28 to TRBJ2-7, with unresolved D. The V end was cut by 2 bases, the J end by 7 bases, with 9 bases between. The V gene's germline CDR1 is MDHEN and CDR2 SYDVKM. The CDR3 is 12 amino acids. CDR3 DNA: TGTGCCAGCAGTTTAAATTCCCGGGAGCAGTACTTC. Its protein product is CASSLNSREQYF.

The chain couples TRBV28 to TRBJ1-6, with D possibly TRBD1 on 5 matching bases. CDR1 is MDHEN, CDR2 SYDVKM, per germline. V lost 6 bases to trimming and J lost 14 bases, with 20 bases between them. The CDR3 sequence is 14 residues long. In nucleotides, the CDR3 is TGTGCCAGCAGGGAACAGGTCCTTAGGCCCACCCTCCACTTT. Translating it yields CASREQVLRPTLHF. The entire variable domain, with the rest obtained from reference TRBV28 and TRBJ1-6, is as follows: DVKVTQSSRYLVKRTGEKVFLECVQDMDHENMFWYRQDPGLGLRLIYFSYDVKMKEKGDIPEGYSVSREKKERFSLILESASTNQTSMYLCASREQVLRPTLHFGNGTRLTVT.

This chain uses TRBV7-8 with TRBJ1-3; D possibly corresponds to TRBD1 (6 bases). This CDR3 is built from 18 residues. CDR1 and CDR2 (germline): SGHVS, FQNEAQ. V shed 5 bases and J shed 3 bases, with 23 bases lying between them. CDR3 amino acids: CASSEDSHTGSFGNTIYF. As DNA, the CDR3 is TGTGCCAGCAGCGAAGATAGCCATACAGGGAGCTTTGGAAACACCATATATTTT.

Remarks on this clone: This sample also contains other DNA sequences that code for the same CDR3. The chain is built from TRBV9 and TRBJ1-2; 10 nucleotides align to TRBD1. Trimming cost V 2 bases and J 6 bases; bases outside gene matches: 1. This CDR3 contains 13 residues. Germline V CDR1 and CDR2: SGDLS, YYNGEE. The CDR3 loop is CASSVGQGDGYTF. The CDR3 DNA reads TGTGCCAGCAGCGTTGGACAGGGGGATGGCTACACCTTC.

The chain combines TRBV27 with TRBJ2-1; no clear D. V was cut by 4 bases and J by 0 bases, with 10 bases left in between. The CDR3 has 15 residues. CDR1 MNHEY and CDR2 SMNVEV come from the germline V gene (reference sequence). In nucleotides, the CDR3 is TGTGCCAGCAGTTCCCTACCTCGCTCCTACAATGAGCAGTTCTTC. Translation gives CASSSLPRSYNEQFF.

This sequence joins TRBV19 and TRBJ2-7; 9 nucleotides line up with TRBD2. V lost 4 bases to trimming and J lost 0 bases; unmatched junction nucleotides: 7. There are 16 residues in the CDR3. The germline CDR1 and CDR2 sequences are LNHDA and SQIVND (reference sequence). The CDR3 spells CASSTFGLASSYEQYF. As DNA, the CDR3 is TGTGCCAGTAGTACTTTTGGACTAGCGTCCTCCTACGAGCAGTACTTC.

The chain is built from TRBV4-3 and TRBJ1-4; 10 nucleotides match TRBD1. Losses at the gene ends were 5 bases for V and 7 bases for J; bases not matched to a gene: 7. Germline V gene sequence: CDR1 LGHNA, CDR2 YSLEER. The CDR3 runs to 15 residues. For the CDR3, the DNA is TGCGCCAGCAGCTCAGACAGGGGGCAGTTTGAAAAACTGTTTTTT. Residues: CASSSDRGQFEKLFF.

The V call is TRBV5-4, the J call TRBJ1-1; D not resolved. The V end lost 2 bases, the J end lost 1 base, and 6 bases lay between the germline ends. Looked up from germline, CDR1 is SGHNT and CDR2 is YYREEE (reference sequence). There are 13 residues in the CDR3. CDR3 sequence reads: CASSLRQNTEAFF. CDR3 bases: TGTGCCAGCAGCTTAAGACAGAACACTGAAGCTTTCTTT.

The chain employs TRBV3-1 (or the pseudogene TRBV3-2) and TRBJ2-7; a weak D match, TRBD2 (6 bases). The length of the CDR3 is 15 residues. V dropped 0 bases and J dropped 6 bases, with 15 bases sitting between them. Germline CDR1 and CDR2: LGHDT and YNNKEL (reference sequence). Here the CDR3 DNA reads TGTGCCAGCAGCCAAGAGCTGGGAGGATTACGCGAGCAGTACTTC. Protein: CASSQELGGLREQYF.

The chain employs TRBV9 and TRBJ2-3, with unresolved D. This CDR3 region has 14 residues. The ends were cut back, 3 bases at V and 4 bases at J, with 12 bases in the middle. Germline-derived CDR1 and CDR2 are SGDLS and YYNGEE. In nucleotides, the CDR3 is TGTGCCAGCAGCGCTCCGTTTAGCCCAGATACGCAGTATTTT. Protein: CASSAPFSPDTQYF. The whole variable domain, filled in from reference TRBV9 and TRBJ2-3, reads DSGVTQTPKHLITATGQRVTLRCSPRSGDLSVYWYQQSLDQGLQFLIQYYNGEERAKGNILERFSAQQFPDLHSELNLSSLELGDSALYFCASSAPFSPDTQYFGPGTRLTVL.

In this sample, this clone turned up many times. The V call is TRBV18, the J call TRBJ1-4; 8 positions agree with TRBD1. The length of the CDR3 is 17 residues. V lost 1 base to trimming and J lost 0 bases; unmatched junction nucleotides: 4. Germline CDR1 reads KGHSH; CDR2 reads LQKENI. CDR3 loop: CASSPRLQGATNEKLFF. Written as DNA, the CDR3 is TGTGCCAGCTCACCACGCTTACAGGGGGCAACTAATGAAAAACTGTTTTTT.

The CDR3 loop reads CASSLLVGRDSPLHF. CDR3 nucleotide sequence: TGTGCCAGCAGCTTATTGGTAGGGCGGGATTCACCCCTCCACTTT. The chain is built from TRBV7-8 and TRBJ1-6, with D hard to call. The V end was cut by 2 bases, the J end by 8 bases, with 13 bases between. The germline V gene encodes CDR1 SGHVS and CDR2 FQNEAQ. The CDR3 runs 15 residues.